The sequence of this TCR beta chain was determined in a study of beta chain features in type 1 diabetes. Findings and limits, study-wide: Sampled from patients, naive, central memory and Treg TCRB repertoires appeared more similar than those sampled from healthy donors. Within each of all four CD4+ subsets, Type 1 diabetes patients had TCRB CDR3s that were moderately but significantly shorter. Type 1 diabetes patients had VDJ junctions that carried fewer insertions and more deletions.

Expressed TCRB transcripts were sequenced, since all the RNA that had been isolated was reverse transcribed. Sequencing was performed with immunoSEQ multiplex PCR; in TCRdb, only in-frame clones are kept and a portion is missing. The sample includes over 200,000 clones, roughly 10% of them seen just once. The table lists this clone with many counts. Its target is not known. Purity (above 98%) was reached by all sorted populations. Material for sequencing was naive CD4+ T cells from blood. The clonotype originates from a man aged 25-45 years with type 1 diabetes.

The CDR3 DNA sequence: TGTGCCAGCAGTCTATACAATGAGCAGTTCTTC. This encodes CASSLYNEQFF. This sequence joins TRBV14 and TRBJ2-1; D is undetermined. The CDR3 totals 11 residues. In germline, CDR1 is SGHDN, CDR2 FVKESK. The ends were cut back, 6 bases at V and 4 bases at J, with 4 bases in the middle.